Following are 29 T cell receptor beta chains from one sample sequenced in a study of regulatory T cells in long-lasting Graves disease. Time point: newly diagnosed GD, antithyroid drugs for less than 3 months. TCR sequences were obtained from RNA taken from PBMCs. HTBI primers from iRepertoire and Arm-PCR of CDR3 regions yielded the TCR beta libraries. TCRdb re-analysed the multiplex PCR reads in MiXCR, keeping a single row per CDR3 protein. The sample holds more than 300,000 distinct CDR3 sequences; about 10% are singletons and the top ten take under 20%. These data are also associated with another study on T cells in Graves' hyperthyroidism and ophthalmopathy.

Sample: peripheral blood mononuclear cells (PBMCs), taken at new diagnosis, from a patient treated with antithyroid drugs. The source is a young woman with Graves disease.

This clonotype was seen ten or more times. The rearrangement joins TRBV27 to TRBJ1-1; 9 nucleotides align to TRBD1. Germline CDR1 reads MNHEY; CDR2 reads SMNVEV (reference sequence). The CDR3 sequence is 15 residues long. Germline trimming cut 0 bases from V and 5 bases from J; bases unmatched to any gene: 4. The CDR3 loop reads CASSLSQGARTEAFF. The CDR3 region has the DNA TGTGCCAGCAGTTTATCACAGGGGGCGCGGACTGAAGCTTTCTTT.

In its sample, this clonotype was seen many times. In nucleotides, the CDR3 is TGCGCCAGCAGCTTGGAAGGGAAAGGGTACGAGCAGTACGTC. Protein product: CASSLEGKGYEQYV. This sequence joins TRBV5-1 and TRBJ2-7; D gene ambiguous. Per the germline V gene, CDR1 is SGHRS and CDR2 is YFSETQ. Trimming removed 0 bases at V and 4 bases at J, with 11 bases between. The CDR3 runs 14 residues.

This clonotype was recorded at least ten times. The V call is TRBV4-1, the J call TRBJ2-3, with TRBD1 matching 8 bases. Trimming cost V 1 base and J 2 bases; bases outside gene matches: 29. This CDR3 comprises 24 residues. Germline V CDR1 and CDR2: MGHRA, YSYEKL. CDR3: CASSQGVYRSTVWGQVAATDTQYF. The DNA for the CDR3 is TGCGCCAGCAGCCAAGGGGTGTACAGGTCGACGGTGTGGGGACAGGTCGCTGCCACAGATACGCAGTATTTT.

This clonotype was seen repeatedly, ten times or more. The V call is TRBV6-1, the J call TRBJ1-1, with 7 nucleotides matching TRBD1. The CDR3 totals 14 residues. CDR1 and CDR2 from the germline V gene are MNHNS and SASEGT. V was pared by 4 bases and J by 5 bases, with 7 bases of the junction left unmatched. The CDR3 coding sequence is TGTGCCAGCAGTGGATCGAACAGGGGAACTGAAGCTTTCTTT. Translated: CASSGSNRGTEAFF.

V is TRBV5-1 and J is TRBJ2-1, with 12 nucleotides matching TRBD2. The CDR3 sequence is 15 residues long. V lost 3 bases and J lost 9; bases outside the gene matches: 7. Looked up from germline, CDR1 is SGHRS and CDR2 is YFSETQ. The DNA of the CDR3 is TGCGCCAGCAGCTCCACAGGACTAGCGGGGCCTGAGCAGTTCTTC. The encoded protein is CASSSTGLAGPEQFF. Filled out from reference TRBV5-1 and TRBJ2-1, the complete variable domain reads KAGVTQTPRYLIKTRGQQVTLSCSPISGHRSVSWYQQTPGQGLQFLFEYFSETQRNKGNFPGRFSGRQFSNSRSEMNVSTLELGDSALYLCASSSTGLAGPEQFFGPGTRLTVL.

This clonotype has at least ten counts. The rearrangement joins TRBV7-2 to TRBJ2-1, with no clear D. Germline V gives CDR1 SGHTA, CDR2 FQGNSA. The CDR3 has 14 residues. With 3 bases removed from V and 10 bases from J, the gap between germline ends came to 16 bases. The CDR3 nucleotides are TGTGCCAGCAGCTTGCCCGGAACAGATTGGGAGCAGTTCTTC. As protein: CASSLPGTDWEQFF.

This clonotype has ten or more counts. CDR3 sequence reads: CASSYPTDTDTQYF. Written as DNA, the CDR3 is TGTGCCAGCAGTTACCCGACAGACACAGATACGCAGTATTTT. J is TRBJ2-3 and V is TRBV6-5, with D possibly matching TRBD1 (5 bases). Trimming left V 2 bases short and J 2 bases short, with 8 bases between. CDR1 and CDR2 from the germline V gene are MNHEY and SVGAGI. This CDR3 is built from 14 residues.

This clonotype was seen ten or more times. V gene TRBV11-3 combines with J gene TRBJ2-3; D not certain. V was cut by 0 bases and J by 4 bases, with 11 bases left in between. Looked up from germline, CDR1 is SGHNT and CDR2 is YENEEA. The CDR3 covers 15 residues. DNA of the CDR3: TGTGCCAGCAGCTTAGAATCCTCTCTCTCAGATACGCAGTATTTT. Its protein is CASSLESSLSDTQYF.

This clonotype was observed a handful of times. A read error is possible here, since a much larger clone lies one base away. The conserved phenylalanine or tryptophan normally closing the CDR3 is absent here, so this likely arose from a read error. The CDR3 nucleotides are TGCAGTGCACCCCCTTCAGCGGGGGGATGGTCTGGTGAGACCCAGTACCTC. This sequence encodes CSAPPSAGGWSGETQYL. V gene TRBV20-1 combines with J gene TRBJ2-5; 9 bases match TRBD2. Germline CDR1 reads DFQATT; CDR2 reads SNEGSKA (reference sequence). V shed 6 bases and J 5 bases; nucleotides not matched to a gene: 19. This CDR3 comprises 17 residues.

The sample holds many counts of this clonotype. The genes are TRBV5-1 and TRBJ1-2, with no clear D. This CDR3 contains 17 residues. Trimming cost V 0 bases and J 4 bases, with 19 bases left between them. CDR1 SGHRS and CDR2 YFSETQ come from the germline V gene. The CDR3 is CASSLERPPPSGYGYTF. CDR3 sequence (DNA): TGCGCCAGCAGCTTGGAAAGACCTCCCCCCTCGGGCTATGGCTACACCTTC.

The table lists this clonotype with many counts. V is TRBV3-1 and J is TRBJ2-7; a weak D match, TRBD2 (5 bases). This CDR3 spans 14 amino acids. The germline gives CDR1 LGHDT, CDR2 YNNKEL (reference sequence). The V and J ends lost 1 base and 4 bases respectively, with 11 bases between them. Written as DNA, the CDR3 is TGTGCCAGCAGCCAAGTCGAGGGCGGATACGAGCAGTACTTC. This gives the protein CASSQVEGGYEQYF.

This clonotype appeared a few times. V gene TRBV19 combines with J gene TRBJ1-1, with D perhaps matching TRBD1 (5 bases). V lost 3 bases, J lost 1 base, and 12 bases lay in between. The CDR3 has 15 residues. CDR1 and CDR2 (germline): LNHDA, SQIVND (reference sequence). CDR3 loop: CASSIFRGPNTEAFF. The CDR3 coding sequence is TGTGCCAGTAGTATTTTTAGGGGACCGAACACTGAAGCTTTCTTT.

This clonotype has ten or more counts. The rearrangement links TRBV29-1 to TRBJ2-1; possibly TRBD2 for D (6 bases). The CDR3 contains 16 residues. Germline V gene data show CDR1 as SQVTM and CDR2 as ANQGSEA. V lost 6 bases and J lost 0, with 18 bases in between. The CDR3 region has the DNA TGCAGCGTCGGAGGGTACGAGGGGAGCTCCTACAATGAGCAGTTCTTC. Amino acids: CSVGGYEGSSYNEQFF.

This clonotype was seen many times. The rearrangement links TRBV7-8 to TRBJ2-1, with 7 bases aligning to TRBD2. Germline V gene sequence: CDR1 SGHVS, CDR2 FQNEAQ. The length of the CDR3 is 15 residues. V gave up 3 bases and J gave up 3 bases; unmatched junction bases: 5. The CDR3 coding sequence is TGTGCCAGCAGCTTTCCCCGGGACTACTACAATGAGCAGTTCTTC. This translates into CASSFPRDYYNEQFF.

The chain uses TRBV6-2 or TRBV6-3 and TRBJ2-2; no definite D call. V dropped 2 bases and J dropped 3 bases, with 4 bases sitting between them. The CDR3 contains 13 residues. Germline CDR1 MNHEY, CDR2 SVGEGT. The CDR3 DNA follows: TGTGCCAGCAGTTACGTTTACACCGGGGAGCTGTTTTTT. Amino acid sequence: CASSYVYTGELFF.

This clonotype was counted a few times. V usage is TRBV12-3 or TRBV12-4 and J usage is TRBJ1-1, with 10 nucleotides matching TRBD1. Losses at the gene ends were 6 bases for V and 7 bases for J; bases not matched to a gene: 5. This CDR3 contains 13 residues. In DNA form, the CDR3 reads TGTGCCAGCAGCTCCGGACAGGGGGGTGAAGCTTTCTTT. It translates to CASSSGQGGEAFF.

The DNA for the CDR3 is TGTGCCAGCAGTCTGGGGGACGGGAACACCGGGGAGCTGTTTTTT. This gives the protein CASSLGDGNTGELFF. This rearrangement joins TRBV6-2 or TRBV6-3 to TRBJ2-2, with D possibly being TRBD1 or TRBD2 (5 bases each). Trimming stripped 5 bases from V and 1 base from J, with 11 bases between. This CDR3 is built from 15 residues. Germline V gives CDR1 MNHEY, CDR2 SVGEGT.

This clonotype was observed many times. The gene calls are TRBV7-2 and TRBJ2-7, with D maybe TRBD1 (5 bases). The V gene lost 2 bases and the J gene lost 4 bases, with 15 bases spanning the gap. The CDR3 has 15 amino acids. Germline loops: CDR1 SGHTA, CDR2 FQGNSA. The CDR3 region has the DNA TGTGCCAGCAGCTTAAATCTTTTACAGGAATACGAGCAGTACTTC. Translation gives CASSLNLLQEYEQYF.

This clonotype was counted a few times. The rearrangement uses TRBV6-1 and TRBJ2-7; TRBD2 matches at 10 bases. Germline V gene lookup returns CDR1 MNHNS and CDR2 SASEGT. The CDR3 sequence is 15 residues long. The V gene end was trimmed by 6 bases and the J gene end by 1 base; junction bases not matched to a gene: 6. The DNA for the CDR3 is TGTGCCAGCAGCCTTCTAGCGGGAGAATCCTACGAGCAGTACTTC. Residues: CASSLLAGESYEQYF.

This clonotype has ten or more counts. J is TRBJ2-7 and V is TRBV7-9, with D uncertain. V lost 5 bases, J lost 4 bases, and 15 bases lay in between. Germline CDR1 and CDR2: SEHNR and FQNEAQ (reference sequence). This CDR3 contains 14 residues. CDR3 in DNA: TGTGCCAGCAGCCCCGGCGCAAGACGGTACGAGCAGTACTTC. This codes for CASSPGARRYEQYF.

The chain has TRBV4-2 and TRBJ2-1; 14 bases line up with TRBD2. The CDR3 length is 18 residues. Losses at the gene ends were 3 bases for V and 6 bases for J; bases not matched to a gene: 10. Germline V gene lookup returns CDR1 LGHNA and CDR2 YNFKEQ. CDR3 residues: CASSQGMTSGGVLNEQFF. In DNA, the CDR3 is TGTGCCAGCAGCCAGGGGATGACTAGCGGGGGGGTACTCAATGAGCAGTTCTTC.

J is TRBJ2-1 and V is TRBV7-9; 10 bases align to TRBD2. Germline V gene data show CDR1 as SEHNR and CDR2 as FQNEAQ (reference sequence). V was clipped by 1 base and J by 7 bases; unmatched bases: 16. The CDR3 runs 19 residues. The CDR3 protein is CASSLGTPSGRPRGNEQFF. The CDR3, as DNA: TGTGCCAGCAGCTTAGGTACCCCTAGCGGGAGACCCCGGGGGAATGAGCAGTTCTTC.

There are a few counts of this clonotype. The chain combines TRBV28 with TRBJ1-5, with D tentatively TRBD1 (5 bases). From germline, CDR1 is MDHEN and CDR2 SYDVKM. The CDR3 covers 13 residues. Trimming took off 6 bases at V and 7 bases at J, with 13 bases between the two ends. The CDR3 sequence: CASREGRRQPQHF. Written as DNA, the CDR3 is TGTGCCAGCAGGGAGGGGAGGAGGCAGCCCCAGCATTTT.

This clonotype was counted a single time. Because the CDR3 is missing its conserved closing phenylalanine or tryptophan, this is likely a read error. The V gene is TRBV5-1, the J gene TRBJ1-1; D may be TRBD1 (6 bases). The CDR3 totals 16 residues. V gave up 4 bases and J gave up 4 bases, with 20 bases separating them. Germline loops: CDR1 SGHRS, CDR2 YFSETQ. This CDR3 is CASSLGRPGVGTEAFS. The CDR3 DNA sequence: TGCGCCAGCAGCCTGGGGAGGCCAGGGGTAGGCACTGAAGCTTTCTCT.

V is TRBV29-1 and J is TRBJ2-2; TRBD2 aligns across 14 bases. The trim removed 7 bases at V and 7 bases at J, leaving 8 bases unmatched. The CDR3 is 15 amino acids. CDR1 SQVTM and CDR2 ANQGSEA come from the germline V gene. In nucleotides, the CDR3 is TGCAGCGCCAGGACTAGCGGGGGGTCCTACGGGGAGCTGTTTTTT. Translating gives CSARTSGGSYGELFF.

This clonotype was observed a few times. The chain couples TRBV20-1 to TRBJ1-4; D is unclear. The CDR3 length is 15 residues. The V gene lost 0 bases and the J gene lost 7 bases, with 15 bases spanning the gap. Germline V gene sequence: CDR1 DFQATT, CDR2 SNEGSKA (reference sequence). The CDR3 sequence: CSARERTNAREKLFF. CDR3 in DNA: TGCAGTGCTAGAGAGAGAACTAATGCTCGTGAAAAACTGTTTTTT.

This clonotype was recorded at least ten times. The rearrangement joins TRBV12-3 or TRBV12-4 to TRBJ1-5; TRBD1 is a possible D gene (5 bases). The CDR3 spans 14 residues. V was pared by 6 bases and J by 9 bases, with 18 bases between. The CDR3 region has the DNA TGTGCCAGCAGGTCAGGGTTCGAAGAGGGGCCCCAGCATTTT. This codes for CASRSGFEEGPQHF.

The chain has TRBV20-1 and TRBJ2-7, with a weak D call TRBD1 (5 bases). Germline values: CDR1 DFQATT, CDR2 SNEGSKA (reference sequence). Trimming took 6 bases from V and 2 from J, leaving 17 bases between them. The CDR3 consists of 14 residues. This CDR3 reads CSAPRQGLTYEQYF. The CDR3 region has the DNA TGCAGTGCCCCCCGTCAGGGCCTCACCTACGAGCAGTACTTC.

This clonotype was seen ten or more times. The chain joins TRBV14 to TRBJ1-2; D uncertain. Germline CDR1 is SGHDN and CDR2 is FVKESK. Trimming removed 4 bases at V and 2 bases at J, with 14 bases between. CDR3 size: 15 residues. This chain's CDR3 is CASSRMMTSNYGYTF. The CDR3 DNA follows: TGTGCCAGCAGCCGCATGATGACATCCAACTATGGCTACACCTTC. Combining the CDR3 with reference TRBV14 and TRBJ1-2 gives the whole variable domain EAGVTQFPSHSVIEKGQTVTLRCDPISGHDNLYWYRRVMGKEIKFLLHFVKESKQDESGMPNNRFLAERTGGTYSTLKVQPAELEDSGVYFCASSRMMTSNYGYTFGSGTRLTVV.